Listed below are T cell receptor beta chains from one sample, sequenced in a study of blood T cells in healthy people across ages. MiXCR, applied by TCRdb to the 5' RACE reads, yields one record per CDR3 protein. The sample holds roughly 790,000 distinct CDR3 sequences, roughly 41% seen once. The sample was blood. These receptors were taken from an older woman in good health. The CDR3 runs from the conserved cysteine through the conserved F or W. A D gene is named only where the DNA matches it firmly. The size of a clone is reported for some rows only, either as once, few or many, or as a class for expanded clones.

d_call	clone_size	v_call	j_call	cdr3_aa	cdr3_nt
TRBD1	few	TRBV20-1	TRBJ2-7	CSARESSGTGRGEQYF	TGCAGTGCTAGAGAGTCTTCCGGGACAGGGAGGGGCGAGCAGTACTTC
TRBD1	.	TRBV20-1	TRBJ2-5	CSAGGQVQETQYF	TGCAGTGCAGGGGGACAGGTCCAAGAGACCCAGTACTTC
TRBD1	.	TRBV7-3	TRBJ2-7	CASSGGQGGEQYF	TGTGCCAGCAGCGGGGGACAGGGCGGCGAGCAGTACTTC
.	few	TRBV9	TRBJ2-7	CASGVETWGGEQYF	TGTGCCAGCGGCGTAGAGACGTGGGGCGGCGAGCAGTACTTC
TRBD2	.	TRBV3-1	TRBJ2-4	CASSPFGGTSKNIQYF	TGTGCCAGCAGCCCCTTCGGGGGGACGTCCAAAAACATTCAGTACTTC
.	.	TRBV12-3/TRBV12-4	TRBJ2-1	CASSVGPSNEQFF	TGTGCCAGCAGTGTCGGCCCCTCCAATGAGCAGTTCTTC
.	few	TRBV20-1	TRBJ2-4	CSAIPTHRRLQYF	TGCAGTGCTATTCCAACCCATCGCCGACTTCAGTACTTC
.	.	TRBV5-1	TRBJ1-5	CASSLWGHQPQHF	TGCGCCAGCAGCTTGTGGGGCCATCAGCCCCAGCATTTT
TRBD2	.	TRBV12-3/TRBV12-4	TRBJ2-6	CASSVGGEGNVLTF	TGTGCCAGCAGCGTGGGGGGGGAGGGCAACGTCCTGACTTTC
TRBD2	.	TRBV7-9	TRBJ2-5	CASNLAGESEQYF	TGTGCCAGCAACTTAGCGGGGGAGTCTGAGCAGTACTTC
.	.	TRBV6-2/TRBV6-3	TRBJ2-3	CASSDRRALDTQYF	TGTGCCAGCAGTGATAGGAGGGCCTTAGATACGCAGTATTTT
.	.	TRBV7-9	TRBJ1-2	CASSLNQGPYGYTF	TGTGCCAGCAGCTTGAACCAAGGTCCTTATGGCTACACCTTC
.	.	TRBV7-9	TRBJ1-6	CASSLGADSPLHF	TGTGCCAGCAGCTTAGGGGCGGATTCACCCCTCCACTTT
TRBD2	.	TRBV5-1	TRBJ2-6	CASSGRGVLGSGANVLTF	TGCGCCAGCAGCGGGCGGGGGGTCCTAGGCTCTGGGGCCAACGTCCTGACTTTC
.	many	TRBV20-1	TRBJ2-1	CSARGGSKYDEQFF	TGCAGTGCTAGAGGAGGTAGCAAGTACGATGAGCAGTTCTTC
.	few	TRBV20-1	TRBJ2-3	CSVDKADTQYF	TGCAGTGTAGACAAAGCAGATACGCAGTATTTT
.	few	TRBV7-3	TRBJ2-7	CASSKQQGLNNEQYF	TGTGCCAGCAGCAAACAACAGGGATTGAATAACGAGCAGTACTTC
TRBD1	few	TRBV20-1	TRBJ1-6	CSALTGAFYSPLHF	TGCAGTGCTCTGACAGGGGCCTTTTACTCACCCCTCCACTTT
.	.	TRBV5-1	TRBJ2-5	CASSLYDYQETQYF	TGCGCCAGCAGCTTGTATGACTACCAAGAGACCCAGTACTTC
.	.	TRBV4-2	TRBJ2-7	CASSQGVTSSSEQYF	TGTGCCAGCAGCCAAGGGGTGACCTCTTCCTCCGAGCAGTACTTC
TRBD1	.	TRBV27	TRBJ2-1	CASSLPITGGNEQFF	TGTGCCAGCAGTTTACCCATCACAGGGGGCAATGAGCAGTTCTTC
.	.	TRBV4-3	TRBJ2-7	CASSQDAPDEQYF	TGCGCCAGCAGCCAAGATGCACCGGATGAGCAGTACTTC
TRBD1	many	TRBV5-1	TRBJ2-6	CASSLEQGAGANVLTF	TGCGCCAGCAGCTTGGAGCAGGGGGCTGGGGCCAACGTCCTGACTTTC
.	.	TRBV28	TRBJ2-7	CASGGRASSYEQYF	TGTGCCAGCGGGGGCAGGGCCAGCTCCTACGAGCAGTACTTC
.	.	TRBV3-1	TRBJ2-1	CASSQGGPINEQFF	TGTGCCAGCAGCCAAGGCGGGCCTATCAATGAGCAGTTCTTC
.	.	TRBV6-5	TRBJ1-1	CASSYSPREAAFF	TGTGCCAGCAGTTACTCGCCACGAGAGGCGGCTTTCTTT
TRBD1	.	TRBV4-2	TRBJ2-5	CASSPRDSPETQYF	TGTGCCAGCAGCCCGAGGGACAGCCCAGAGACCCAGTACTTC
.	few	TRBV7-2	TRBJ2-1	CASSREGGRSYNEQFF	TGTGCCAGCAGCCGAGAAGGGGGAAGGTCCTACAATGAGCAGTTCTTC
.	few	TRBV7-2	TRBJ2-5	CASNHGAGETQYF	TGTGCCAGCAACCATGGAGCGGGAGAGACCCAGTACTTC
TRBD2	.	TRBV28	TRBJ2-7	CASSLFQAGGSYEQYF	TGTGCCAGCAGTTTATTCCAAGCGGGGGGGTCCTACGAGCAGTACTTC
.	few	TRBV7-9	TRBJ2-2	CAGDAPNTGELFF	TGTGCAGGGGACGCCCCAAACACCGGGGAGCTGTTTTTT
TRBD1	once	TRBV7-9	TRBJ2-7	CASSYLQGTYEQYF	TGTGCCAGCAGCTACCTACAGGGGACCTACGAGCAGTACTTC
.	few	TRBV7-2	TRBJ2-1	CASSSERKSSYNEQFF	TGTGCCAGCAGCTCCGAGCGGAAGAGCTCCTACAATGAGCAGTTCTTC
.	few	TRBV5-1	TRBJ2-1	CASSLIGGMGEQFF	TGCGCCAGCAGCTTGATTGGAGGGATGGGTGAGCAGTTCTTC
TRBD1	.	TRBV20-1	TRBJ2-3	CSAIRTGADTQYF	TGCAGTGCTATACGGACAGGGGCGGATACGCAGTATTTT
TRBD1	.	TRBV20-1	TRBJ1-2	CSATDRGDYGYTF	TGCAGTGCTACGGACAGGGGCGACTATGGCTACACCTTC
TRBD2	.	TRBV6-1	TRBJ2-5	CASSSGGALRETQYF	TGTGCCAGTTCTAGCGGGGGGGCTTTACGAGAGACCCAGTACTTC
.	.	TRBV28	TRBJ2-7	CASSFSLTYEQYF	TGTGCCAGCAGTTTTAGTTTAACCTACGAGCAGTACTTC
TRBD1	.	TRBV4-3	TRBJ1-2	CASSHSGTAYGYTF	TGCGCCAGCAGCCATTCCGGGACAGCCTATGGCTACACCTTC
.	.	TRBV7-3	TRBJ2-3	CASSSSGTWDTETQYF	TGTGCCAGCAGCTCCTCCGGGACTTGGGACACAGAGACGCAGTATTTT
.	once	TRBV3-1	TRBJ1-2	CASSQVSGGYGYTF	TGTGCCAGCAGCCAAGTTTCCGGCGGGTATGGCTACACCTTC
.	.	TRBV5-1	TRBJ2-7	CASSLAGTDSSEQYF	TGCGCCAGCAGCCTGGCGGGGACAGATTCCTCCGAGCAGTACTTC
.	.	TRBV6-5	TRBJ1-1	CASSYFGTPNTEAFF	TGTGCCAGCAGTTACTTTGGGACGCCGAACACTGAAGCTTTCTTT
TRBD1	.	TRBV14	TRBJ1-2	CASSQETGGFYGYTF	TGTGCCAGCAGCCAAGAGACAGGGGGTTTCTATGGCTACACCTTC
TRBD1	many	TRBV10-3	TRBJ2-7	CAISEGTGGYEQYF	TGTGCCATCAGTGAAGGGACAGGGGGCTACGAGCAGTACTTC
.	many	TRBV6-2/TRBV6-3	TRBJ2-5	CASRSKETQYF	TGTGCCAGCAGGTCGAAGGAGACCCAGTACTTC
.	few	TRBV7-9	TRBJ2-1	CASSPDTSYNEQFF	TGTGCCAGCAGCCCAGATACTAGCTACAATGAGCAGTTCTTC
.	.	TRBV10-3	TRBJ2-5	CAISDGGNEQYF	TGTGCCATCAGTGACGGGGGCAATGAGCAGTACTTC